Presented here are 23 T cell receptor beta chains from one specimen sequenced in a study of blood T cells in healthy people across ages. The second PCR ran about 7 to 12 cycles with a sample-barcoded 5' primer and J-beta primers. In TCRdb, the 5' RACE reads were re-called with MiXCR into one record per CDR3 protein. Among approximately 770,000 distinct CDR3 sequences listed, about 62% were seen once. The specimen was blood. The receptors were gathered from a man aged 25-45 years in good health.

This clonotype was counted a few times. The chain recombines TRBV15 with TRBJ1-6; the D gene is possibly TRBD1 (5 bases). Trimming took off 6 bases at V and 7 bases at J, with 13 bases between the two ends. CDR1 and CDR2 from the germline V gene are LNHNV and YYDKDF (reference sequence). The CDR3 spans 14 residues. CDR3 residues: CATSSGTANSPLHF. The CDR3, as DNA: TGTGCCACCAGTAGCGGGACGGCAAATTCACCCCTCCACTTT.

The gene calls are TRBV21-1 and TRBJ2-7. TRBV21-1 counts as a pseudogene. This CDR3 contains 12 residues. CDR3 sequence reads: CASSNKDYEQYF. The CDR3 bases are TGTGCCAGCAGTAACAAGGATTACGAGCAGTACTTC.

The V and J genes are TRBV4-2 and TRBJ2-3; D is unresolved. The CDR3 covers 18 residues. CDR1 and CDR2 (germline): LGHNA, YNFKEQ. V dropped 0 bases and J dropped 2 bases, with 18 bases sitting between them. CDR3: CASSQDGLRRLYTDTQYF. CDR3 in DNA: TGTGCCAGCAGCCAAGATGGGTTGAGGAGACTCTACACAGATACGCAGTATTTT.

The J gene is TRBJ1-2, the V gene TRBV6-5, with 7 bases identical to TRBD1. J was trimmed by 8 bases and V by 7 bases; bases with no gene match: 13. The CDR3 has 14 amino acids. Germline V CDR1 and CDR2: MNHEY, SVGAGI. This CDR3 reads CASNFGQAALGYTF. In nucleotides, the CDR3 is TGTGCCAGCAACTTCGGACAGGCGGCCTTAGGCTACACCTTC.

This clonotype was picked up one time. The CDR3 protein is CSARRSSGTLYYEQFF. In DNA form, the CDR3 reads TGCAGTGCTAGACGGTCTAGCGGGACCCTTTACTATGAGCAGTTCTTC. The chain employs TRBV20-1 and TRBJ2-1; 9 bases are shared with TRBD2. Trimming cost V 2 bases and J 8 bases; bases outside gene matches: 13. This CDR3 contains 16 residues. Germline lookup yields CDR1 DFQATT and CDR2 SNEGSKA (reference sequence).

CDR3 amino acids: CASSQGNRDKEQYF. CDR3 DNA: TGCGCCAGCAGCCAAGGGAACAGGGACAAGGAGCAGTACTTC. The V and J genes are TRBV4-1 and TRBJ2-4, with a possible D match to TRBD1 (6 bases). The CDR3 covers 14 residues. V gave up 1 base and J gave up 13 bases, with 17 bases separating them. Germline V lookup: CDR1 MGHRA, CDR2 YSYEKL.

V is TRBV7-2 and J is TRBJ2-2; 13 positions match TRBD2. The V segment lost 7 bases and the J segment 7 bases; nucleotides outside the gene matches: 9. The V gene's germline CDR1 is SGHTA and CDR2 FQGNSA. This CDR3 spans 16 amino acids. The CDR3 DNA reads TGTGCCAGCACCCGCTTCACTAGCGGGAGGGGCGGGGAGCTGTTTTTT. Translating gives CASTRFTSGRGGELFF.

The rearrangement links TRBV20-1 to TRBJ1-6; 7 positions match TRBD1. Trimming cost V 7 bases and J 5 bases; bases outside gene matches: 5. The CDR3 extends over 13 amino acids. Germline assignment: CDR1 DFQATT and CDR2 SNEGSKA (reference sequence). The DNA of the CDR3 is TGCAGTGTCCTAGGGACAGATAATTCACCCCTCCACTTT. It specifies CSVLGTDNSPLHF.

The rearrangement links TRBV4-3 to TRBJ2-3; the match to TRBD2 covers 10 bases. J lost 0 bases, V lost 3 bases, and 3 bases had no gene match. Germline CDR1 LGHNA, CDR2 YSLEER. CDR3 length: 16 residues. The CDR3 DNA is TGCGCCAGCAGCCATCAACTAGCGGGAAGCACAGATACGCAGTATTTT. Translation: CASSHQLAGSTDTQYF.

The rearrangement uses TRBV20-1 and TRBJ2-3; TRBD1 might be the D (6 bases). Germline values: CDR1 DFQATT, CDR2 SNEGSKA (reference sequence). This CDR3 comprises 16 residues. V gave up 6 bases and J gave up 0 bases, with 19 bases separating them. The CDR3 sequence is CSAPFLRGGSTDTQYF. The CDR3 DNA follows: TGCAGTGCGCCCTTTTTGCGAGGGGGTAGCACAGATACGCAGTATTTT.

The gene calls are TRBV27 and TRBJ2-4, with 8 bases identical to TRBD2. The J call may be in error: the DNA end matches TRBJ2-7 better. The CDR3 is 16 amino acids. CDR1 and CDR2 from the germline V gene are MNHEY and SMNVEV (reference sequence). The CDR3 coding sequence is TGTGCCAGCAGCTACACCGTGGGCGGGAGGTCCGACGAGCAGTACTTC. Translating it yields CASSYTVGGRSDEQYF.

The genes are TRBV6-6 and TRBJ1-4, with 7 bases that match TRBD1. V lost 8 bases and J lost 5; bases outside the gene matches: 5. CDR3 size: 13 residues. Germline CDR1 is MNHNY and CDR2 is SVGAGI (reference sequence). CDR3 in DNA: TGTGCCAGCGTGGACAGGATAAATGAAAAACTGTTTTTT. Amino acids: CASVDRINEKLFF.

This chain connects TRBV20-1 to TRBJ2-1; the match to TRBD2 covers 8 bases. CDR3 length equals 17 residues. Germline loops: CDR1 DFQATT, CDR2 SNEGSKA (reference sequence). J lost 6 bases, V lost 0 bases, and 13 bases had no gene match. The CDR3 DNA reads TGCAGTGCTAGAGATTATTTGCGGGGGGTACTATCCAATGAGCAGTTCTTC. Its translation is CSARDYLRGVLSNEQFF.

Points on this clonotype: An end of the junction does not agree with germline; a read error may underlie this. CDR3 in DNA: TGTGCCGGCAGTGAAGACAGGCGCTGGGGGGATACGCAGTATTTT. Amino acids: CAGSEDRRWGDTQYF. The V and J genes are TRBV27 and TRBJ2-3, with a tentative D call TRBD1 (6 bases). Germline CDR1 is MNHEY and CDR2 is SMNVEV (reference sequence). The CDR3 runs 15 residues.

The chain couples TRBV25-1 to TRBJ2-7; perhaps TRBD2 as D (5 bases). The V gene lost 2 bases and the J gene lost 0 bases, with 11 bases spanning the gap. CDR3 length equals 15 residues. Germline CDR1 and CDR2: MGHDK and SYGVNS. The CDR3 DNA sequence: TGTGCCAGCAGTGAACGAAGCGGAAGCTCCTACGAGCAGTACTTC. Its translation: CASSERSGSSYEQYF.

A remark on this clonotype: One end of the junction fails to match germline, which may point to a read error. V gene TRBV2 combines with J gene TRBJ1-4; 7 bases fit TRBD1. In germline, CDR1 is SNHLY, CDR2 FYNNEI. CDR3 size: 14 residues. The CDR3 protein is CATSGTVEGEKLFF. Written as DNA, the CDR3 is TGTGCCACCAGTGGGACAGTGGAGGGTGAAAAACTGTTTTTT.

The chain employs TRBV3-1 and TRBJ2-5; 9 bases are a match to TRBD1. With V trimmed by 4 bases and J by 1 base, 7 bases remained unmatched. Germline assignment: CDR1 LGHDT and CDR2 YNNKEL (reference sequence). The CDR3 totals 16 residues. CDR3 DNA sequence: TGTGCCAGCAGCCGATTGGACAGGGGAGGCCAAGAGACCCAGTACTTC. It yields the protein CASSRLDRGGQETQYF.

This clonotype was seen only a few times. The V and J genes are TRBV27 and TRBJ2-7; 8 bases fit TRBD1. Germline assignment: CDR1 MNHEY and CDR2 SMNVEV (reference sequence). V gave up 4 bases and J gave up 1 base; unmatched junction bases: 6. The CDR3 runs 15 residues. Here the CDR3 reads CASSSTGVFSYEQYF. The CDR3 bases are TGTGCCAGCAGTTCGACAGGGGTCTTTTCCTACGAGCAGTACTTC.

This clonotype was counted at least ten times. The genes are TRBV29-1 and TRBJ2-5, with D possibly TRBD2 on 5 matching bases. TRBJ2-7 matches the DNA end more closely, so the J call is doubtful. Germline CDR1 is SQVTM and CDR2 is ANQGSEA. The CDR3 runs 12 residues. CDR3 in DNA: TGCAGCGTTGTAATTAGCGCGGGCGAGCAGTACTTC. Translation: CSVVISAGEQYF.

The J gene is TRBJ2-7, the V gene TRBV20-1; TRBD1 matches at 10 bases. V was clipped by 3 bases and J by 0 bases; unmatched bases: 5. Germline CDR1 DFQATT, CDR2 SNEGSKA (reference sequence). This CDR3 has 15 amino acids. The DNA for the CDR3 is TGCAGTGCTAGGCGGGGACAGGGGAGCTCCTACGAGCAGTACTTC. It codes for CSARRGQGSSYEQYF.

The rearrangement uses TRBV19 and TRBJ1-4, with D hard to call. Trimming cost V 2 bases and J 3 bases, with 10 bases left between them. Germline V CDR1 and CDR2: LNHDA, SQIVND (reference sequence). The CDR3 loop spans 15 amino acids. The CDR3 DNA sequence: TGTGCCAGTAGTATATTGGGAGAAGCTAATGAAAAACTGTTTTTT. This codes for CASSILGEANEKLFF.

V is TRBV6-2 or TRBV6-3 and J is TRBJ2-3, with TRBD1 as a possible D gene (5 bases). V shed 8 bases and J shed 1 base, with 7 bases lying between them. The CDR3 has 12 amino acids. CDR1 is MNHEY, CDR2 SVGEGT, per germline. In DNA, the CDR3 is TGTGCCAGCGGGGCGGGCACAGATACGCAGTATTTT. Amino acid sequence: CASGAGTDTQYF.

The J gene is TRBJ2-5, the V gene TRBV20-1, with a weak D call TRBD2 (6 bases). The DNA matches TRBJ2-7 better at its end, which makes the J call doubtful. Per the germline V gene, CDR1 is DFQATT and CDR2 is SNEGSKA (reference sequence). This CDR3 contains 15 residues. The CDR3 reads CSAKAGTSISYEQYF. The DNA for the CDR3 is TGCAGTGCTAAAGCAGGGACTTCCATTTCCTACGAGCAGTACTTC.